The 3 T cell receptor beta chains in this list originate from one sample, sequenced in a study of T cell responses to AZD1222 COVID-19 vaccine. TCRdb's table, derived via immunoSEQ multiplex PCR, lists solely in-frame clones and lacks some. The sample contains about 96,000 clones, 70% to 90% of which appear only once. This material consisted of peripheral blood, taken on day 0 of AZD1222 vaccination. The source is an adult in good health.

The chain carries TRBV24-1 and TRBJ2-5; D ambiguous. The V end was cut by 4 bases, the J end by 2 bases, with 7 bases between. The CDR3 totals 13 residues. Germline V gene data show CDR1 as KGHDR and CDR2 as SFDVKD. The CDR3 reads CATSDPPQETQYF. The CDR3 DNA sequence: TGTGCCACCAGTGACCCACCTCAAGAGACCCAGTACTTC.

Here the CDR3 DNA reads TGTGCCAGCAGCTCTAGCGGGAGGGCATTAGATACGCAGTATTTT. Its protein is CASSSSGRALDTQYF. The V and J genes are TRBV7-3 and TRBJ2-3; 12 nucleotides line up with TRBD2. The CDR3 is 15 residues long. Germline V gene sequence: CDR1 SGHTA, CDR2 FQGTGA. V trimming: 4 bases; J trimming: 5 bases; junction bases outside the gene matches: 4.

The chain has TRBV28 and TRBJ1-2; tentatively, D is TRBD1 (6 bases). In germline, CDR1 is MDHEN, CDR2 SYDVKM. The V gene lost 6 bases and the J gene lost 4 bases, with 9 bases spanning the gap. The CDR3 has 12 amino acids. The CDR3 DNA sequence: TGTGCCAGCAGGACGGACAGCTATGGCTACACCTTC. It translates to CASRTDSYGYTF.